These 14 T cell receptor beta chains were sequenced from one sample in a study of T cell changes during pregnancy in multiple sclerosis. This table comes from immunoSEQ multiplex PCR, and its TCRdb copy is limited to in-frame clones, with some not included. The sample includes some 100,000 clones, around 93% of them seen just once. Sequenced material: peripheral blood, taken before pregnancy. Source of these receptors: a female donor with multiple sclerosis, enrolled in a pregnancy study.

The V gene is TRBV5-1, the J gene TRBJ1-4; D is ambiguous. The germline gives CDR1 SGHRS, CDR2 YFSETQ. CDR3 length: 13 residues. Trimming removed 3 bases from V and 3 bases from J, with 6 bases in between. CDR3 in amino acids: CASSSMANEKLFF. The CDR3 DNA follows: TGCGCCAGCAGCTCTATGGCTAATGAAAAACTGTTTTTT. The entire variable domain, with the rest obtained from reference TRBV5-1 and TRBJ1-4, is as follows: KAGVTQTPRYLIKTRGQQVTLSCSPISGHRSVSWYQQTPGQGLQFLFEYFSETQRNKGNFPGRFSGRQFSNSRSEMNVSTLELGDSALYLCASSSMANEKLFFGSGTQLSVL.

The chain uses TRBV11-3 and TRBJ2-2; 10 nucleotides align to TRBD1. The V segment lost 2 bases and the J segment 4 bases; nucleotides outside the gene matches: 10. CDR1 is SGHNT, CDR2 YENEEA, per germline. CDR3 length: 18 residues. The CDR3 protein is CASSLRPGQGLSTGELFF. CDR3 sequence (DNA): TGTGCCAGCAGCTTACGTCCGGGACAGGGGCTCTCCACCGGGGAGCTGTTTTTT.

The gene calls are TRBV28 and TRBJ1-1; D is possibly TRBD1 (6 bases). The CDR3 runs 14 residues. Trimming left V 2 bases short and J 5 bases short, with 12 bases between. Germline assignment: CDR1 MDHEN and CDR2 SYDVKM. The CDR3 DNA reads as TGTGCCAGCAGTTTACCAGGGGCGCGGACTGAAGCTTTCTTT. It translates to CASSLPGARTEAFF. Full variable domain (outside the CDR3, taken from reference TRBV28 and TRBJ1-1): DVKVTQSSRYLVKRTGEKVFLECVQDMDHENMFWYRQDPGLGLRLIYFSYDVKMKEKGDIPEGYSVSREKKERFSLILESASTNQTSMYLCASSLPGARTEAFFGQGTRLTVV.

The chain recombines TRBV6-1 with TRBJ2-7; a possible D gene is TRBD2 (8 bases). Per germline, CDR1 MNHNS and CDR2 SASEGT. V was pared by 2 bases and J by 2 bases, with 16 bases between. There are 16 residues in the CDR3. The DNA of the CDR3 is TGTGCCAGCAGTGAATGGGGCGGGGGGACAGCCTACGAGCAGTACTTC. It translates to CASSEWGGGTAYEQYF.

The V gene is TRBV9, the J gene TRBJ2-3, with D maybe TRBD1 (6 bases). V lost 1 base and J lost 2, with 11 bases in between. In germline, CDR1 is SGDLS, CDR2 YYNGEE. This CDR3 spans 15 amino acids. CDR3 in amino acids: CASSVMTGNTDTQYF. CDR3 in DNA: TGTGCCAGCAGCGTAATGACAGGAAACACAGATACGCAGTATTTT.

The V gene is TRBV29-1, the J gene TRBJ2-5; 10 bases line up with TRBD1. CDR3 size: 13 residues. V lost 6 bases, J lost 9 bases, and 10 bases stayed unmatched. CDR1 and CDR2 (germline): SQVTM, ANQGSEA. DNA for the CDR3: TGCAGCGTCGGGGGACAGGGGTCCGGGGCCCAGTACTTC. Translating it yields CSVGGQGSGAQYF.

This clone was observed a single time. The V call is TRBV27, the J call TRBJ2-7; D may be TRBD2 (5 bases). V was pared by 3 bases and J by 0 bases, with 9 bases between. This CDR3 has 14 amino acids. Per germline, CDR1 MNHEY and CDR2 SMNVEV (reference sequence). The CDR3 nucleotides are TGTGCCAGCAGTTTTCGGAGGAGCTCCTACGAGCAGTACTTC. This encodes CASSFRRSSYEQYF.

In this sample, this clone turned up once. The chain carries TRBV19 and TRBJ1-2; 7 bases match TRBD1. The CDR3 contains 14 residues. J was trimmed by 4 bases and V by 9 bases; bases with no gene match: 11. CDR1 and CDR2 (germline): LNHDA, SQIVND (reference sequence). CDR3 region: CASGWEGGSYGYTF. The CDR3 nucleotides are TGTGCCAGCGGATGGGAAGGGGGCTCCTATGGCTACACCTTC. Supplemented by reference TRBV19 and TRBJ1-2, the full variable domain reads DGGITQSPKYLFRKEGQNVTLSCEQNLNHDAMYWYRQDPGQGLRLIYYSQIVNDFQKGDIAEGYSVSREKKESFPLTVTSAQKNPTAFYLCASGWEGGSYGYTFGSGTRLTVV.

The chain links TRBV5-6 to TRBJ2-2, with TRBD1 as a possible D gene (6 bases). The CDR3 runs 14 residues. V lost 3 bases and J 11 bases, leaving 17 bases between the germline ends. Germline values: CDR1 SGHDT, CDR2 YYEEEE. CDR3 amino acids: CASSSLTGLRELFF. CDR3 DNA sequence: TGTGCCAGCAGCTCCCTTACAGGGCTTCGAGAGCTGTTTTTT.

The CDR3 nucleotides read TGCGCCAGCAGCCAAGATGCGCAGGTTTTCTACGAGCAGTACTTC. Its translation is CASSQDAQVFYEQYF. This chain uses TRBV4-1 with TRBJ2-7; D not certain. The CDR3 contains 15 residues. Germline V lookup: CDR1 MGHRA, CDR2 YSYEKL. V was clipped by 0 bases and J by 3 bases, with 12 bases between them.

J is TRBJ1-5 and V is TRBV28, with 7 bases aligning to TRBD1. V gave up 5 bases and J gave up 1 base; unmatched junction bases: 8. This CDR3 is 16 amino acids long. Germline CDR1 MDHEN, CDR2 SYDVKM. CDR3 protein: CASSLRTGSSNQPQHF. The CDR3 DNA sequence: TGTGCCAGCAGTCTCCGGACAGGATCAAGCAATCAGCCCCAGCATTTT.

This chain uses TRBV27 with TRBJ1-5; TRBD1 is a possible D gene (5 bases). The V gene's germline CDR1 is MNHEY and CDR2 SMNVEV (reference sequence). The CDR3 spans 16 residues. V was shortened by 5 bases and J by 5 bases, with 19 bases between the two germline ends. Written as DNA, the CDR3 is TGTGCCAGCAGTCCACGTCAGGGTCCTTGGGATCAGCCCCAGCATTTT. Translated: CASSPRQGPWDQPQHF.

The CDR3 reads CASSLGGVLEAFF. As DNA, the CDR3 is TGTGCCAGCAGCTTAGGAGGAGTACTTGAAGCTTTCTTT. The V and J genes are TRBV7-6 and TRBJ1-1, with D unresolved. V lost 1 base and J 7 bases, leaving 10 bases between the germline ends. CDR1 and CDR2 from the germline V gene are SGHVS and FNYEAQ. This CDR3 is built from 13 residues.

Details on this clone: The sample contains more than one DNA sequence encoding this CDR3. CDR3 bases: TGTGCCAGCAGAGGGAGGCCTGAAGCTTTCTTT. It translates to CASRGRPEAFF. The rearrangement uses TRBV28 and TRBJ1-1; D remains ambiguous. The CDR3 loop spans 11 amino acids. Germline lookup yields CDR1 MDHEN and CDR2 SYDVKM. V was cut by 6 bases and J by 6 bases, with 8 bases left in between.